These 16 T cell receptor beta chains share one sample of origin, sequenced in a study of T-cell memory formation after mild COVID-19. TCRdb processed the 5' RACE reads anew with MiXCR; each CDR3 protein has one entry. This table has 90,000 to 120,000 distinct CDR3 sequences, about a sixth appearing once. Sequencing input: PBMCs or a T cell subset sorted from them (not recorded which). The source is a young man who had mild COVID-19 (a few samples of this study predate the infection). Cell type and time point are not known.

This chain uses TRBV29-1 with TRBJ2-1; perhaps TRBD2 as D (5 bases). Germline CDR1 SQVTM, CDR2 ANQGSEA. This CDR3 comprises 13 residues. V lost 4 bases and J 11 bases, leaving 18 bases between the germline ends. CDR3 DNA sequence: TGCAGCGTTGGAGGGTACGATTTAGAGAAGCAGTTCTTC. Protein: CSVGGYDLEKQFF.

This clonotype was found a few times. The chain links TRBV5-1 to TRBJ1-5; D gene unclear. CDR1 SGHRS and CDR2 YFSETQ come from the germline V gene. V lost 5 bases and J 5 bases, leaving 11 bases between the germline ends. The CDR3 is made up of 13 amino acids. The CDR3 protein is CASSPSSDQPQHF. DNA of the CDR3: TGCGCCAGCAGTCCGAGTTCGGATCAGCCCCAGCATTTT.

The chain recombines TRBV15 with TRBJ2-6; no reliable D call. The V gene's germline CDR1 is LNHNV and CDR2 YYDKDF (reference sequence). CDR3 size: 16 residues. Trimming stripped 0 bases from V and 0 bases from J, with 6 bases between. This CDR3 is CATSRDISSGANVLTF. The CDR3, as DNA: TGTGCCACCAGCAGAGATATCAGCTCTGGGGCCAACGTCCTGACTTTC.

The CDR3 region is CASSYFGGGSYNEQFF. The CDR3 DNA reads TGCGCCAGCAGCTACTTTGGCGGGGGATCCTACAATGAGCAGTTCTTC. V gene TRBV5-1 combines with J gene TRBJ2-1; 7 bases fit TRBD2. The germline gives CDR1 SGHRS, CDR2 YFSETQ. The CDR3 is 16 amino acids. The V gene end was trimmed by 3 bases and the J gene end by 1 base; junction bases not matched to a gene: 7.

CDR3 protein: CATSDPQGRGTDTQYF. The CDR3, as DNA: TGTGCCACCAGTGATCCACAGGGTCGGGGGACAGATACGCAGTATTTT. The V gene is TRBV24-1, the J gene TRBJ2-3; possibly TRBD1 or TRBD2 for D (6 bases each). Per the germline V gene, CDR1 is KGHDR and CDR2 is SFDVKD. The CDR3 consists of 16 residues. V was clipped by 3 bases and J by 3 bases, with 15 bases between them.

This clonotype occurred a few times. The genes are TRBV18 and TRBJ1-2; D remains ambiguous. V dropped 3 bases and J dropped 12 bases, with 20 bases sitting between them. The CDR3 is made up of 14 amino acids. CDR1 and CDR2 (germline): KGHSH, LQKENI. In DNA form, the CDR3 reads TGTGCCAGCTCACCCCGAGGTGGAGTAATATTCAACACCTTC. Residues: CASSPRGGVIFNTF.

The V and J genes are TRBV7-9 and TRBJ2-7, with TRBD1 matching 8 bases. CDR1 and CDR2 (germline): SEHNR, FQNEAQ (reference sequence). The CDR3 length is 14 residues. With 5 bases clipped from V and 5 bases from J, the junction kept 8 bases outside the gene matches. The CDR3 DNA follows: TGTGCCAGCAGCCCCTGGACAGGGCCGCACGAGCAGTACTTC. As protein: CASSPWTGPHEQYF.

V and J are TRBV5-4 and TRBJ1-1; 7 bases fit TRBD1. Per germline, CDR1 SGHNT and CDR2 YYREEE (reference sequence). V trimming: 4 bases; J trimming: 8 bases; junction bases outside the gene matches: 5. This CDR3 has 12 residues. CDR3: CASSPPDREAFF. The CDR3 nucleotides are TGTGCCAGCAGCCCGCCGGACAGGGAAGCTTTCTTT.

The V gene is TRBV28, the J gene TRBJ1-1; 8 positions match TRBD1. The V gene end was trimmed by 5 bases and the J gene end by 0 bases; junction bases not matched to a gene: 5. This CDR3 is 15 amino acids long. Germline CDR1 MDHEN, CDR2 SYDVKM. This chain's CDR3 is CASSLGDRMNTEAFF. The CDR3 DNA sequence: TGTGCCAGCAGTCTTGGGGACAGGATGAACACTGAAGCTTTCTTT.

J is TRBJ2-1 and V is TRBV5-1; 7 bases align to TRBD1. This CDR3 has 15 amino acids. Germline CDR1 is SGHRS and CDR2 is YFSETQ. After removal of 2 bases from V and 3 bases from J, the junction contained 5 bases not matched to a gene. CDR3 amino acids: CASSLLGGFYNEQFF. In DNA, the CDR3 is TGCGCCAGCAGCTTACTAGGGGGCTTCTACAATGAGCAGTTCTTC. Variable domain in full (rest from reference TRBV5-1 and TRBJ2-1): KAGVTQTPRYLIKTRGQQVTLSCSPISGHRSVSWYQQTPGQGLQFLFEYFSETQRNKGNFPGRFSGRQFSNSRSEMNVSTLELGDSALYLCASSLLGGFYNEQFFGPGTRLTVL.

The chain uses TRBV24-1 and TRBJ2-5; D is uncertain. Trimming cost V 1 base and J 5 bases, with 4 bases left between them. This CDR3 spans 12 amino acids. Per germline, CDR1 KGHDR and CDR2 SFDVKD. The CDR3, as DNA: TGTGCCACCAGTGATTTCGCGGAGACCCAGTACTTC. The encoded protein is CATSDFAETQYF.

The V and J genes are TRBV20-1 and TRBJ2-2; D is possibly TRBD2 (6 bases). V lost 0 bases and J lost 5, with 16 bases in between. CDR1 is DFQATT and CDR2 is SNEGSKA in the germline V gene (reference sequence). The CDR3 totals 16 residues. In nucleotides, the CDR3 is TGCAGTGCTAGAGACTTCCTTCGGGGGAATACCGGGGAGCTGTTTTTT. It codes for CSARDFLRGNTGELFF.

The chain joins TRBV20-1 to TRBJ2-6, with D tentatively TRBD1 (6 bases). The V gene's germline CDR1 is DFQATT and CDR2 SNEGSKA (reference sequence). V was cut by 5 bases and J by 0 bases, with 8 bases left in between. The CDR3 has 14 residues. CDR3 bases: TGCAGTGCTCGACAGGACTCTGGGGCCAACGTCCTGACTTTC. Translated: CSARQDSGANVLTF.

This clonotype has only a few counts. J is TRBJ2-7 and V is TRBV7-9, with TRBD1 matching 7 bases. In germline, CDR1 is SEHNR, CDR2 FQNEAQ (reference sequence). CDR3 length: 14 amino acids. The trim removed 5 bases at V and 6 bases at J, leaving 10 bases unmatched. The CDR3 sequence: CASSLDRAGAEQYF. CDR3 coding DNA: TGTGCCAGCAGCCTAGACAGGGCTGGGGCCGAGCAGTACTTC. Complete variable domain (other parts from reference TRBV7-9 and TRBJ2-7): DTGVSQNPRHKITKRGQNVTFRCDPISEHNRLYWYRQTLGQGPEFLTYFQNEAQLEKSRLLSDRFSAERPKGSFSTLEIQRTEQGDSAMYLCASSLDRAGAEQYFGPGTRLTVT.

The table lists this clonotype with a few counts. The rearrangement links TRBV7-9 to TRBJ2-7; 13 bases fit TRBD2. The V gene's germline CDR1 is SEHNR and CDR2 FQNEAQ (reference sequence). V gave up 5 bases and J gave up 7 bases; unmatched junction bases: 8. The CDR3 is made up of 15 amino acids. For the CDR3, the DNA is TGTGCCAGCAGCACCCGGGGACTAGCGGGGTGGGAGCAGTACGTC. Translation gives CASSTRGLAGWEQYV.

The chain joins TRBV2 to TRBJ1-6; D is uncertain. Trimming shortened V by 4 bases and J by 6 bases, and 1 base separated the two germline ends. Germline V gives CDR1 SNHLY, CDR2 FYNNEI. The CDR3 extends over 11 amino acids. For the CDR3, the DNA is TGTGCCAGCAGTGGTAATTCACCCCTCCACTTT. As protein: CASSGNSPLHF.